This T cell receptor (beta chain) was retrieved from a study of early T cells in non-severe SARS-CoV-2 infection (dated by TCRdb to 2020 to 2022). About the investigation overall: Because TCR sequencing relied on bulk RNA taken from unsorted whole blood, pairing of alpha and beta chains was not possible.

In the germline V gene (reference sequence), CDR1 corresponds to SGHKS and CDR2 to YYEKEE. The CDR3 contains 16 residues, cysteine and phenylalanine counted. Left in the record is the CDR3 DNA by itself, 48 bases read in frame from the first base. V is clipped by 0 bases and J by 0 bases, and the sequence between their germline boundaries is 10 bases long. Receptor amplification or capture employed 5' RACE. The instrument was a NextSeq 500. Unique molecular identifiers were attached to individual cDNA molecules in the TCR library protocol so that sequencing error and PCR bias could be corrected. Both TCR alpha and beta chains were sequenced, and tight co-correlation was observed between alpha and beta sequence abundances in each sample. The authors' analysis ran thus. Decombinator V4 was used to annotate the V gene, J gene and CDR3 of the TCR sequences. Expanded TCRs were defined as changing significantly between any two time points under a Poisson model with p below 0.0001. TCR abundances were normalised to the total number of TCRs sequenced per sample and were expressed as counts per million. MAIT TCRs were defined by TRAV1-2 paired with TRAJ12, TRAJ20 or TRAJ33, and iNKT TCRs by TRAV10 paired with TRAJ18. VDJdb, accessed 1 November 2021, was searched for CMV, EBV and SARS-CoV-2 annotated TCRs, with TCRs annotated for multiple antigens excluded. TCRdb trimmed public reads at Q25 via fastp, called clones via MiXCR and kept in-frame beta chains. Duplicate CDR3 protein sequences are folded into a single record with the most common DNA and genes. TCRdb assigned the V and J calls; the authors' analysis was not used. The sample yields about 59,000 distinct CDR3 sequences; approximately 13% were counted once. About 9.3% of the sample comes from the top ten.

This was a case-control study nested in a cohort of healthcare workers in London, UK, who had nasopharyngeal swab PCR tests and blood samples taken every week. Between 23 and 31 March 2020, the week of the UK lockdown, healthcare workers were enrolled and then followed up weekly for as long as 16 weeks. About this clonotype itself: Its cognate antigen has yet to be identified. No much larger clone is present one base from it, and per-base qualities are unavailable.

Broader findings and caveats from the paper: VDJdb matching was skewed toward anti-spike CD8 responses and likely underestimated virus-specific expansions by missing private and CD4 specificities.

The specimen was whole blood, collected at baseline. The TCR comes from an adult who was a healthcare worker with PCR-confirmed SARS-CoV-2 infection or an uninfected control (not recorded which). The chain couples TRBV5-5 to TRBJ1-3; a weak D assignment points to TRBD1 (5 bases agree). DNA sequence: TGTGCCAGCAGCTTGGTGGGGCGGCGCTCTGGAAACACCATATATTTT. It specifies CASSLVGRRSGNTIYF.